This T cell receptor beta chain was recovered during a study of blood T cell repertoires in COVID-19. Enrolled through a virtual design, the participants were between roughly 18 and 90 years of age and came from 24 US areas. Recovered status applied to Cohort 3 donors who had two consecutive negative PCRs. It also applied to those with clearance or with symptom resolution. TCRdb's copy holds only in-frame clones and misses some; the assay was immunoSEQ multiplex PCR. The sample lists about 220,000 clones; about 87% were seen once. Germline V lookup: CDR1 LNHNV, CDR2 YYDKDF (reference sequence). Trimming removed 5 bases at V and 0 bases at J, with 11 bases between. The CDR3 covers 16 residues.

V and J are TRBV15 and TRBJ1-6; D is ambiguous. This TCR came from a woman under 40 who had recovered from COVID-19. Sequencing was performed on PBMCs or T cells enriched from blood (not recorded which). CDR3 in DNA: TGTGCCACCAGCCCTACTGGGAGCTCCTATAATTCACCCCTCCACTTT. Its protein product is CATSPTGSSYNSPLHF.